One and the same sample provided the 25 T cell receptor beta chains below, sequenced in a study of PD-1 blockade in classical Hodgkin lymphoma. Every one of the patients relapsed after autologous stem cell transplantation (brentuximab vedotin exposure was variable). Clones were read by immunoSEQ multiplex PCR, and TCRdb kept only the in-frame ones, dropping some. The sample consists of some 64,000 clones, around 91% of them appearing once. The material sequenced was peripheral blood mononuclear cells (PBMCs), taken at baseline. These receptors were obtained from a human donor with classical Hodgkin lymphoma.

The CDR3 region has the DNA TGTGCCAGCAGTAGATCGCAGGGGAATGAGCAGTTCTTC. This sequence encodes CASSRSQGNEQFF. The chain joins TRBV6-6 to TRBJ2-1; D possibly corresponds to TRBD1 (6 bases). Germline assignment: CDR1 MNHNY and CDR2 SVGAGI (reference sequence). V lost 5 bases, J lost 7 bases, and 12 bases lay in between. This CDR3 spans 13 amino acids.

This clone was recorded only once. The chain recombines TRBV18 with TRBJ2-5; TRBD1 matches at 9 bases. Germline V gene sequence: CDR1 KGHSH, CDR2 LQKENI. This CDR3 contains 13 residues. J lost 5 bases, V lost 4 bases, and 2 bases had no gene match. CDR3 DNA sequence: TGTGCCAGCTCACGACAGGGGGAGGAGACCCAGTACTTC. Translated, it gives CASSRQGEETQYF.

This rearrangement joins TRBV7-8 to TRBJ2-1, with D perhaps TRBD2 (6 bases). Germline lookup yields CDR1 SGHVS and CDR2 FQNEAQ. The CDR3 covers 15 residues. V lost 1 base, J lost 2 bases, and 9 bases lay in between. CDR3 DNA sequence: TGTGCCAGCAGCTTAGGGGACTCCACCTACAATGAGCAGTTCTTC. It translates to CASSLGDSTYNEQFF.

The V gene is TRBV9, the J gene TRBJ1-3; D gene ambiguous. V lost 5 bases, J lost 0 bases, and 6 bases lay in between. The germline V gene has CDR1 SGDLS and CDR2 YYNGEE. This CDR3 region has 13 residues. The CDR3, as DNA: TGTGCCAGCAGGTCAAACTCTGGAAACACCATATATTTT. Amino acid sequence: CASRSNSGNTIYF. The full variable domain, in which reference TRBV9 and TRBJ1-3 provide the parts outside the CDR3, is DSGVTQTPKHLITATGQRVTLRCSPRSGDLSVYWYQQSLDQGLQFLIQYYNGEERAKGNILERFSAQQFPDLHSELNLSSLELGDSALYFCASRSNSGNTIYFGEGSWLTVV.

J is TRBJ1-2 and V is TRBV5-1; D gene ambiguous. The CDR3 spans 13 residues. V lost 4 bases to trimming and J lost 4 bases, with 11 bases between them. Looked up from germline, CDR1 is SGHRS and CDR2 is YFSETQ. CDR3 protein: CASSEQSLYGYTF. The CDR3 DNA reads TGCGCCAGCAGCGAACAGAGCCTCTATGGCTACACCTTC.

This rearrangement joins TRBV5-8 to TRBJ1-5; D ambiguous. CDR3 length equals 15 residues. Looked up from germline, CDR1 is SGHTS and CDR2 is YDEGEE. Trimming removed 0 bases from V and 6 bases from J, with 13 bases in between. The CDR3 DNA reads TGTGCCAGCAGCTTGGATCCGGGATGGAGTCAGCCCCAGCATTTT. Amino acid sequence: CASSLDPGWSQPQHF.

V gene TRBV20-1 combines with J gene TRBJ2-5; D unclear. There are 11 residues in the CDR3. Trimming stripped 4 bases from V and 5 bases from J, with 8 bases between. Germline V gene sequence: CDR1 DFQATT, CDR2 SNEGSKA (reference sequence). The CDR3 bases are TGCAGTGCTACTTACCCGGAGACCCAGTACTTC. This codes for CSATYPETQYF.

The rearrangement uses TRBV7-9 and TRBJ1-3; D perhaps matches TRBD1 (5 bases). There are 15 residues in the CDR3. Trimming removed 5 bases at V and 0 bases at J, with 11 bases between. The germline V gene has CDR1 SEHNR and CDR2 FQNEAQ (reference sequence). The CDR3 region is CASSRSGSSGNTIYF. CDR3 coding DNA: TGTGCCAGCAGCCGGTCAGGGAGCTCTGGAAACACCATATATTTT.

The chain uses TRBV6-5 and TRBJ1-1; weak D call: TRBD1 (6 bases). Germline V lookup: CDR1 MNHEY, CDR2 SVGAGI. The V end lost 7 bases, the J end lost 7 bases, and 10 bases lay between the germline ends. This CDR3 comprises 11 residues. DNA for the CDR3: TGTGCCAGCAACACAGGGATTGAAGCTTTCTTT. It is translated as CASNTGIEAFF.

For the CDR3, the DNA is TGTGCCAGCTCACCGTACAGGGAGGTCGGCACTGAAGCTTTCTTT. It codes for CASSPYREVGTEAFF. The genes are TRBV28 and TRBJ1-1; D may be TRBD1 (6 bases). The CDR3 has 15 residues. Trimming left V 8 bases short and J 4 bases short, with 20 bases between. Per the germline V gene, CDR1 is MDHEN and CDR2 is SYDVKM.

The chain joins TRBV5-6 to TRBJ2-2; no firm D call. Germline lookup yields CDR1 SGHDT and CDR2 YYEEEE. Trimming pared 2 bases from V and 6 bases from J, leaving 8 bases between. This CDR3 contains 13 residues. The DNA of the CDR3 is TGTGCCAGCAGCTTCGGATCGCCCGGGGAGCTGTTTTTT. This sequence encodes CASSFGSPGELFF.

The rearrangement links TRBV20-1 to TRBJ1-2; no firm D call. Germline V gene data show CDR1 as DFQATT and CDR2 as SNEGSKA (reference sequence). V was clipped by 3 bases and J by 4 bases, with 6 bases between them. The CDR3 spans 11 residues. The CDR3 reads CSASLSYGYTF. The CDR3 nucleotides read TGCAGTGCTAGTTTGAGCTATGGCTACACCTTC.

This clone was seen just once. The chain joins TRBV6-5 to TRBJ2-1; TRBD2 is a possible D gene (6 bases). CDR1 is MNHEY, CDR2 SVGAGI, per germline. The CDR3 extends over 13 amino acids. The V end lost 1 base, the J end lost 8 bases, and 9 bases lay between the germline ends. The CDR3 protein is CASSYWREDEQFF. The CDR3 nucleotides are TGTGCCAGCAGTTACTGGAGGGAGGATGAGCAGTTCTTC.

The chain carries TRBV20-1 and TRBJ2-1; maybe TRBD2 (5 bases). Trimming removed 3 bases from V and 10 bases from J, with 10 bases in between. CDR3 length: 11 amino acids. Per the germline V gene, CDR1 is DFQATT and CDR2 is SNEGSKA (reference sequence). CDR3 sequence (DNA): TGCAGTGCTAGCGGGGTTTGGGAGCAGTTCTTC. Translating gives CSASGVWEQFF.

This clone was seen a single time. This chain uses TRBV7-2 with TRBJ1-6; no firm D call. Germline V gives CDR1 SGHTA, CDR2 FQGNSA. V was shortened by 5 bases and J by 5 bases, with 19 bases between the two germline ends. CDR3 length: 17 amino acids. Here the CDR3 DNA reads TGTGCCAGCAGCCGCATGAGGATGCTCGGCCATAATTCACCCCTCCACTTT. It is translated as CASSRMRMLGHNSPLHF.

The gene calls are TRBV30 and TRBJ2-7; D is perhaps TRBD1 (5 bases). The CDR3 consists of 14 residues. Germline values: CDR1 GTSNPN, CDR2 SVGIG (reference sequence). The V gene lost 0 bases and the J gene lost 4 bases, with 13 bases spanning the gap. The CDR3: CAWSVSDILYEQYF. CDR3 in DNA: TGTGCCTGGAGTGTGTCGGACATACTATACGAGCAGTACTTC. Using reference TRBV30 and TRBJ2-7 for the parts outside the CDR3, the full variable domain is SQTIHQWPATLVQPVGSPLSLECTVEGTSNPNLYWYRQAAGRGLQLLFYSVGIGQISSEVPQNLSASRPQDRQFILSSKKLLLSDSGFYLCAWSVSDILYEQYFGPGTRLTVT.

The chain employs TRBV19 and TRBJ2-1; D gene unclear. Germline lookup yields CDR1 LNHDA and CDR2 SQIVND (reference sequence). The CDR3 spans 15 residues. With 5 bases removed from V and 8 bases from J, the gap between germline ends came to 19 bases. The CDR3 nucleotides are TGTGCCAGTAGTTTCATGGACCGCGTCATGGATGAGCAGTTCTTC. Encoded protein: CASSFMDRVMDEQFF.

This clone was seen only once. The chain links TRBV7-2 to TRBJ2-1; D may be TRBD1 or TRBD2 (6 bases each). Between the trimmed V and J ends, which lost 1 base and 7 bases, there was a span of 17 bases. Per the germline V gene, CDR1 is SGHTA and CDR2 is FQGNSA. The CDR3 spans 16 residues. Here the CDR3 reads CASSLVFARGGNEQFF. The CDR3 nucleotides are TGTGCCAGCAGCTTAGTCTTTGCCAGGGGAGGTAATGAGCAGTTCTTC. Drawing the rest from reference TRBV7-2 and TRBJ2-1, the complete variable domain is GAGVSQSPSNKVTEKGKDVELRCDPISGHTALYWYRQSLGQGLEFLIYFQGNSAPDKSGLPSDRFSAERTGGSVSTLTIQRTQQEDSAVYLCASSLVFARGGNEQFFGPGTRLTVL.

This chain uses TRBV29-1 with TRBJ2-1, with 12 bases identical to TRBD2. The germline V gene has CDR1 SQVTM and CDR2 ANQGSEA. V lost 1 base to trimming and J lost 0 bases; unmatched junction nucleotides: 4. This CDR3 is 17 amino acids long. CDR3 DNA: TGCAGCGTTGAAGTTCTAGCGGGGGGGAGCTCCTACAATGAGCAGTTCTTC. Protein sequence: CSVEVLAGGSSYNEQFF.

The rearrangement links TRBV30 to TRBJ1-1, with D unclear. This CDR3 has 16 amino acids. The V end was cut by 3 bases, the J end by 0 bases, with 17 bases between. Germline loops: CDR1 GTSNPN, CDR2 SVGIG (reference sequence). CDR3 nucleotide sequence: TGTGCCTGGAGGAGGTTTGTAGGGTTGGTGAACACTGAAGCTTTCTTT. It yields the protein CAWRRFVGLVNTEAFF.

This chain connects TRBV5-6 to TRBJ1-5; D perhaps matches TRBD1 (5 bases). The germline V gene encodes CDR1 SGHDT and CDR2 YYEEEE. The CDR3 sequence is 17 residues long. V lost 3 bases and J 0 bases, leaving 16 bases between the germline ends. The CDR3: CASSSGQGRLSNQPQHF. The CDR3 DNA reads TGTGCCAGCAGCTCCGGTCAGGGTAGACTTAGCAATCAGCCCCAGCATTTT.

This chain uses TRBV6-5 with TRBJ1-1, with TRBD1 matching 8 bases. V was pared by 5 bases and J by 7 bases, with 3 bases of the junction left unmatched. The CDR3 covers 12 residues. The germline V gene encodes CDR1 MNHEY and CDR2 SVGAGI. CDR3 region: CASSRTGREAFF. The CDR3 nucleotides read TGTGCCAGCAGTCGGACAGGGCGTGAAGCTTTCTTT.

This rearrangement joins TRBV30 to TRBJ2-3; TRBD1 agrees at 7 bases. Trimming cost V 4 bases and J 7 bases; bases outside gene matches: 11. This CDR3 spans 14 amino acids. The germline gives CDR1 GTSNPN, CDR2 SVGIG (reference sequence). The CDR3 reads CAWTGQTLTNTQYF. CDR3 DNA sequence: TGTGCCTGGACGGGACAGACTTTAACGAATACGCAGTATTTT.

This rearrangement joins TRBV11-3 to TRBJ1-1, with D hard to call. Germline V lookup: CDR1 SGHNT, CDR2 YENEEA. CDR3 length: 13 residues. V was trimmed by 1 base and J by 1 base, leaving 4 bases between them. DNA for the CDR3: TGTGCCAGCAGCTTAGCAGGGAACACTGAAGCTTTCTTT. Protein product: CASSLAGNTEAFF.

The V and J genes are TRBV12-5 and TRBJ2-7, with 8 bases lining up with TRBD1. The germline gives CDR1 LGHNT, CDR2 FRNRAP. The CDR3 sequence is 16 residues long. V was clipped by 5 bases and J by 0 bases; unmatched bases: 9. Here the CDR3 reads CASGPTTGVDSYEQYF. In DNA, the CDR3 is TGTGCTAGTGGTCCGACGACAGGGGTGGACTCCTACGAGCAGTACTTC. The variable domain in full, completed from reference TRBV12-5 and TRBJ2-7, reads DARVTQTPRHKVTEMGQEVTMRCQPILGHNTVFWYRQTMMQGLELLAYFRNRAPLDDSGMPKDRFSAEMPDATLATLKIQPSEPRDSAVYFCASGPTTGVDSYEQYFGPGTRLTVT.